This passage covers 9 T cell receptor beta chains from one sample sequenced in a study of blood T cell repertoires in COVID-19. Libraries were prepared by immunoSEQ multiplex PCR; TCRdb keeps only in-frame clonotypes and omits some of them. The sample has approximately 220,000 clones, roughly four fifths seen once. Material for sequencing was peripheral blood. Receptor source: a woman in her thirties who had recovered from COVID-19.

This rearrangement joins TRBV10-3 to TRBJ2-3, with 9 bases identical to TRBD1. The CDR3 sequence is 14 residues long. From germline, CDR1 is ENHRY and CDR2 SYGVKD. V dropped 7 bases and J dropped 3; count of bases not matched to a gene: 5. CDR3 in amino acids: CAINLDRGTDTQYF. CDR3 coding DNA: TGTGCCATCAACCTGGACAGGGGTACAGATACGCAGTATTTT.

The CDR3 nucleotides are TGTGCCAGCAGCGTAGGAAATAGCGGGAGATGGGAGCAGTTCTTC. Translation: CASSVGNSGRWEQFF. V gene TRBV9 combines with J gene TRBJ2-1; 9 positions agree with TRBD2. V gave up 0 bases and J gave up 10 bases; unmatched junction bases: 8. CDR1 is SGDLS, CDR2 YYNGEE, per germline. The CDR3 is 15 residues long.

The chain has TRBV7-3 and TRBJ2-5; 10 bases fit TRBD2. Germline loops: CDR1 SGHTA, CDR2 FQGTGA. The V and J ends lost 4 bases and 1 base, in that order; junction bases with no gene match: 6. The CDR3 totals 16 residues. The CDR3 region is CASSSASGGAQETQYF. The CDR3 region has the DNA TGTGCCAGCAGCTCCGCTAGCGGGGGAGCCCAAGAGACCCAGTACTTC.

The rearrangement links TRBV24-1 to TRBJ2-5; 9 bases agree with TRBD1. The CDR3 is 16 amino acids. The V gene's germline CDR1 is KGHDR and CDR2 SFDVKD. V lost 4 bases and J lost 0; bases outside the gene matches: 5. CDR3 region: CATSEGGTGYQETQYF. The CDR3 DNA reads as TGTGCCACCAGTGAGGGGGGGACAGGGTACCAAGAGACCCAGTACTTC.

The chain combines TRBV2 with TRBJ2-7; TRBD1 matches 9 bases. Germline assignment: CDR1 SNHLY and CDR2 FYNNEI. V gave up 5 bases and J gave up 7 bases; unmatched junction bases: 9. CDR3 size: 14 residues. This CDR3 reads CASSTGQGRLEQYF. The DNA for the CDR3 is TGTGCCAGCAGTACGGGACAGGGCCGTTTAGAGCAGTACTTC.

The chain carries TRBV14 and TRBJ1-2; 9 bases align to TRBD1. This CDR3 is 14 amino acids long. Germline V gene sequence: CDR1 SGHDN, CDR2 FVKESK. J was trimmed by 5 bases and V by 4 bases; bases with no gene match: 5. CDR3 loop: CASSRLDRGYGYTF. As DNA, the CDR3 is TGTGCCAGCAGCCGTCTGGACAGGGGATATGGCTACACCTTC.

The V call is TRBV3-1 (or the pseudogene TRBV3-2), the J call TRBJ2-4; TRBD2 agrees at 7 bases. The ends lost 4 bases at V and 3 bases at J; junction bases unmatched: 6. Per germline, CDR1 LGHDT and CDR2 YNNKEL (reference sequence). The CDR3 totals 15 residues. CDR3 in amino acids: CASSLSGLGKNIQYF. The CDR3 nucleotides read TGTGCCAGCAGCCTTAGCGGGCTGGGCAAAAACATTCAGTACTTC.

V gene TRBV7-6 combines with J gene TRBJ2-1; 12 bases match TRBD2. Germline loops: CDR1 SGHVS, CDR2 FNYEAQ. CDR3 length: 15 residues. The V and J ends lost 2 bases and 9 bases, in that order; junction bases with no gene match: 5. The CDR3 loop is CASSLRLAGGGEQFF. The CDR3 DNA reads TGTGCCAGCAGCTTAAGGCTAGCGGGAGGGGGTGAGCAGTTCTTC.

The rearrangement links TRBV9 to TRBJ2-1; TRBD1 might be the D (8 bases). Germline CDR1 is SGDLS and CDR2 is YYNGEE. The CDR3 loop spans 16 amino acids. The V end lost 4 bases, the J end lost 9 bases, and 23 bases lay between the germline ends. CDR3: CASSPRTGRATSEQFF. DNA of the CDR3: TGTGCCAGCAGCCCTAGGACAGGGAGGGCTACTAGTGAGCAGTTCTTC.